The clone carrying this T cell receptor (beta chain) appeared many times. The TCR library protocol attached unique molecular identifiers to the individual cDNA molecules. From the 5' RACE reads, TCRdb called clonotypes with MiXCR, one entry per CDR3 protein. The sample yields tens of thousands of distinct CDR3 sequences, just under 15% seen once. Germline V gene data show CDR1 as DFQATT and CDR2 as SNEGSKA (reference sequence). V shed 5 bases and J 7 bases; nucleotides not matched to a gene: 9. The CDR3 loop spans 13 amino acids. This entry is derived from a study of early T cells in non-severe SARS-CoV-2 infection. As for the study in general: Sequencing of unsorted whole blood was done on bulk RNA, leaving chains unpaired.

V gene TRBV20-1 combines with J gene TRBJ2-7; TRBD2 matches 9 bases. The clonotype was recovered from an adult who was a healthcare worker with PCR-confirmed SARS-CoV-2 infection or an uninfected control (not recorded which). The source material was whole blood. This CDR3 is CSASETSGLEQYF. CDR3 DNA: TGCAGTGCTTCCGAGACTAGCGGCTTAGAGCAGTACTTC.